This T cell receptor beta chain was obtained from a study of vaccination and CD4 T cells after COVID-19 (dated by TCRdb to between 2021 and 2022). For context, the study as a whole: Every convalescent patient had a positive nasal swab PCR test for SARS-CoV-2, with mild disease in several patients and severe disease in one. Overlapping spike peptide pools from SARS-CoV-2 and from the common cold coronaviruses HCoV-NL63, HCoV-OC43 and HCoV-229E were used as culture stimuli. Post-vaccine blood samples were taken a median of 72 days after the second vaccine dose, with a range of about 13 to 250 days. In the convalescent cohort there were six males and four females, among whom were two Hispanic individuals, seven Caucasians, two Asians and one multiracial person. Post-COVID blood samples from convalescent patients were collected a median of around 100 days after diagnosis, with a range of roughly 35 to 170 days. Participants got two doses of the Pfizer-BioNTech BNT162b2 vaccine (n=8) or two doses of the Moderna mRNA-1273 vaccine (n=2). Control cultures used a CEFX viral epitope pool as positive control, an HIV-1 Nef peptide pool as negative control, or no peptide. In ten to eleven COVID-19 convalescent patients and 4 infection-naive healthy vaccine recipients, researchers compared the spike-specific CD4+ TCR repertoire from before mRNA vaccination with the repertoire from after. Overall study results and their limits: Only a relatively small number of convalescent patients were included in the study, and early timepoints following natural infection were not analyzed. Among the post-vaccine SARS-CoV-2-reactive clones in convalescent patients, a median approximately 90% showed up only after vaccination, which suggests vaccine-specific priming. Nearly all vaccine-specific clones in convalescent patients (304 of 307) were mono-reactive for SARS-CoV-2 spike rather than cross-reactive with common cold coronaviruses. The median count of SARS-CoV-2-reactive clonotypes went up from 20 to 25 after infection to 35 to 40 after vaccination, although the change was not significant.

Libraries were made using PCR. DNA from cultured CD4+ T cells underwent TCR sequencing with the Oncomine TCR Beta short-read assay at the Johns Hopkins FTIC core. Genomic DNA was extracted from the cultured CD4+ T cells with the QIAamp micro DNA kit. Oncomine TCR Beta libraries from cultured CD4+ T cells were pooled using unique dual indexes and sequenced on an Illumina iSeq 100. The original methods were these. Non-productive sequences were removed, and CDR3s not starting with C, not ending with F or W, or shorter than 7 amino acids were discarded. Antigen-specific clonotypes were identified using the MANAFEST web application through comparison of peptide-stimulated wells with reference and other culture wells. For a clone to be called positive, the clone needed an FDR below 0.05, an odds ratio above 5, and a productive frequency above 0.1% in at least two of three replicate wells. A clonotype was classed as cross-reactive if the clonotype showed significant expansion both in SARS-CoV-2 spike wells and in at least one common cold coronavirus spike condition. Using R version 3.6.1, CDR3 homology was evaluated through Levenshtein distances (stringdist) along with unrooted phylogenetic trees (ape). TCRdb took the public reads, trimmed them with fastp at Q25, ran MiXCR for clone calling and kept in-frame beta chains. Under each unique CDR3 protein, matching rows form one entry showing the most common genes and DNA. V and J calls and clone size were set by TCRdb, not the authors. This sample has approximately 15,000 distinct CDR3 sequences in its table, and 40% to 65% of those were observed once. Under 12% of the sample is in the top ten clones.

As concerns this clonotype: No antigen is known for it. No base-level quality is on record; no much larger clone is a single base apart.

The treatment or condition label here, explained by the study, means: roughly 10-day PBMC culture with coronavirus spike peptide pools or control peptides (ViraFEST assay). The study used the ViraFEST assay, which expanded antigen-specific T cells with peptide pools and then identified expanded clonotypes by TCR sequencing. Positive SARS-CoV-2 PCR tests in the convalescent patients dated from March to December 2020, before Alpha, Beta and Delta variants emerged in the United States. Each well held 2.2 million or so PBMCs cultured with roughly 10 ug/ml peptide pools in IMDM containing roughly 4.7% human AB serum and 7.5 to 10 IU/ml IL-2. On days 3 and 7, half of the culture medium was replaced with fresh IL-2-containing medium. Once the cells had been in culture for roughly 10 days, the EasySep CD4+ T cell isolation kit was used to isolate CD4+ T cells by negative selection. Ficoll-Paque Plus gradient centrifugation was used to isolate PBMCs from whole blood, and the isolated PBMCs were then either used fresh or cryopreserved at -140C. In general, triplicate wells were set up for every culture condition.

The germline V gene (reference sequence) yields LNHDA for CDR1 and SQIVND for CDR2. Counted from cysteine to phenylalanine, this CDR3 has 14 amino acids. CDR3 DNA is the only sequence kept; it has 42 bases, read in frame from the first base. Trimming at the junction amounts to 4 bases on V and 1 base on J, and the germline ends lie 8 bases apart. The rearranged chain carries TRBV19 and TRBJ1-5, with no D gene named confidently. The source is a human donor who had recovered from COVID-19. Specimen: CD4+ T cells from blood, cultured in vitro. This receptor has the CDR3 CASSKGVSNQPQHF. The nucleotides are TGTGCCAGTAGTAAGGGCGTCAGCAATCAGCCCCAGCATTTT.